This TCR beta chain was identified during a study of early T cells in non-severe SARS-CoV-2 infection. Study-level information: Whole-blood bulk RNA, unsorted, was sequenced, and chains were unpaired.

General study points: VDJdb-based annotation leaned toward anti-spike CD8 responses and missed private and CD4 specificities.

From the 5' RACE reads, TCRdb called clonotypes with MiXCR, one entry per CDR3 protein. The table lists roughly 80,000 distinct CDR3 sequences, 11% to 15% of them singletons. This clonotype has just a few counts. Its antigen is unidentified. Germline CDR1 is SQVTM and CDR2 is ANQGSEA. The V end lost 4 bases, the J end lost 6 bases, and 10 bases lay between the germline ends. This CDR3 has 12 residues. V usage is TRBV29-1 and J usage is TRBJ2-1; no reliable D call. The sequenced sample consisted of whole blood. This receptor was identified in an adult who was a healthcare worker with PCR-confirmed SARS-CoV-2 infection or an uninfected control (not recorded which). The CDR3 sequence is CSVGPSRNEQFF. CDR3 DNA: TGCAGCGTTGGCCCCAGTCGCAATGAGCAGTTCTTC.